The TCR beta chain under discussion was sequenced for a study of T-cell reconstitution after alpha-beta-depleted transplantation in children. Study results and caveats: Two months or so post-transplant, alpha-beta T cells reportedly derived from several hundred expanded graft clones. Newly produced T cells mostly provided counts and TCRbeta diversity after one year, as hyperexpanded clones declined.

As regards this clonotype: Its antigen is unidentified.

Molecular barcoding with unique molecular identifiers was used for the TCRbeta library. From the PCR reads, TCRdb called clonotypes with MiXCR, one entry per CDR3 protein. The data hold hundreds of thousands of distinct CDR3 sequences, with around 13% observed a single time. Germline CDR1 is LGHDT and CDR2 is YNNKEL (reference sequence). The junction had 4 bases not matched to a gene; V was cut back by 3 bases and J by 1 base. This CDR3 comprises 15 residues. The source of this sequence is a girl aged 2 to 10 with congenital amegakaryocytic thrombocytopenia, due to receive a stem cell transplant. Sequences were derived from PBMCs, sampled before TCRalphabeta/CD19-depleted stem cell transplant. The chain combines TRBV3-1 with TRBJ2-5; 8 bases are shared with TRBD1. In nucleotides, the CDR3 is TGTGCCAGCAGCCACCCGACAGGGGCCCAAGAGACCCAGTACTTC. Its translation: CASSHPTGAQETQYF.